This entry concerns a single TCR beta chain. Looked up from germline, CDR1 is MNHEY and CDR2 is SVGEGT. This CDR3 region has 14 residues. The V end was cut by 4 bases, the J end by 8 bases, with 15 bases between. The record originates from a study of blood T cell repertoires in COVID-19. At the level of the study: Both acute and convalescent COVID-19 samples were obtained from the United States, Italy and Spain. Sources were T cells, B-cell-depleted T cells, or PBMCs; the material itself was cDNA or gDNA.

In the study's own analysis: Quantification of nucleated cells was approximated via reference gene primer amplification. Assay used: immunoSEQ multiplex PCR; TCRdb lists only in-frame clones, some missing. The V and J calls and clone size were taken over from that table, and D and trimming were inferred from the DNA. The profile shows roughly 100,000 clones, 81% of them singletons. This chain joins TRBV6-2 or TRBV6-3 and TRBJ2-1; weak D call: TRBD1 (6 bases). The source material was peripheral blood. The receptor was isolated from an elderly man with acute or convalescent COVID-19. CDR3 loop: CASSWVNRDHEQFF. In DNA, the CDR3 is TGTGCCAGCAGTTGGGTGAACAGGGACCATGAGCAGTTCTTC.